This T cell receptor (beta chain) stems from a study of blood T cell repertoires in COVID-19. In the study overall: The United States, Italy and Spain were the sources of the acute and convalescent COVID-19 samples. T cells, B-cell-depleted T cells, or PBMCs provided the cDNA or gDNA that served as material.

CDR1 and CDR2 (germline): LGHNA, YSLEER. The CDR3 sequence is 13 residues long. Trimming pared 4 bases from V and 8 bases from J, leaving 11 bases between. Methods used by the authors: By means of reference gene primer amplification, nucleated cell counts were estimated. The assay was immunoSEQ multiplex PCR, and TCRdb's table has in-frame clones only and misses some. V and J calls and clone size are copied from that table; D and trimming were computed from the DNA. The table includes about 57,000 clones, 70% to 80% detected once. The chain joins TRBV4-3 to TRBJ1-4; D unresolved. The sequence came from a human donor in a cohort sampled during active COVID-19. The sample consisted of peripheral blood. In DNA, the CDR3 is TGCGCCAGCAGCCCCAAGATGCGGGAAAAACTGTTTTTT. This gives the protein CASSPKMREKLFF.